This TCR beta chain was identified in a study of cytomegalovirus exposure and HLA in healthy donors. PCR employed 60 Vbeta and 13 Jbeta primers. TCRdb's table, derived via immunoSEQ multiplex PCR, lists solely in-frame clones and lacks some. Of under 200,000 clones in the sample, almost 85% are singletons; the top ten hold around 0.93%. Remarks on this clone: Its antigen is unidentified.

Points from the study as a whole: Presence/absence analyses took donor sequencing depth as roughly uniform.

Germline trimming cut 3 bases from V and 3 bases from J; bases unmatched to any gene: 14. The CDR3 length is 19 residues. CDR1 and CDR2 from the germline V gene are GTSNPN and SVGIG (reference sequence). V is TRBV30 and J is TRBJ2-2; 12 bases line up with TRBD2. The sample comprised PBMCs. This TCR came from a man in his thirties or forties in good health and CMV-seronegative. This CDR3 reads CAWSPRLGLAGSYTGELFF. The CDR3 DNA is TGTGCCTGGAGCCCCCGGTTGGGACTAGCGGGTTCCTACACCGGGGAGCTGTTTTTT.